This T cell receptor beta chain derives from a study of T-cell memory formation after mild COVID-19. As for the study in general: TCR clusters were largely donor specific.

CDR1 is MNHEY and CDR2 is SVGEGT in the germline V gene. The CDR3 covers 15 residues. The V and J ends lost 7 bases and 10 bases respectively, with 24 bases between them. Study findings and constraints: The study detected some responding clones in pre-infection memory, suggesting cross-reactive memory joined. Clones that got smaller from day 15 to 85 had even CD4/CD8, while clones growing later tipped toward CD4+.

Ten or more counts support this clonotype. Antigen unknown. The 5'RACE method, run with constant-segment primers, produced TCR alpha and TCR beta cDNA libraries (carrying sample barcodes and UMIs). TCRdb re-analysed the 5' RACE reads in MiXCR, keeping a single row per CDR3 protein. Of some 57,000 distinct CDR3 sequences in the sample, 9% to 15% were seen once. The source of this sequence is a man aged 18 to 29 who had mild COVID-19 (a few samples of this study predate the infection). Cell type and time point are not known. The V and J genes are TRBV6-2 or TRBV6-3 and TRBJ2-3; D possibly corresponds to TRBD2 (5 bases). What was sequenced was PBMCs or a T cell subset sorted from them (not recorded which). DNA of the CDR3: TGTGCCAGCACTGGACTTGAGACTCTGGGTACCTCGCAGTATTTT. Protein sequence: CASTGLETLGTSQYF.